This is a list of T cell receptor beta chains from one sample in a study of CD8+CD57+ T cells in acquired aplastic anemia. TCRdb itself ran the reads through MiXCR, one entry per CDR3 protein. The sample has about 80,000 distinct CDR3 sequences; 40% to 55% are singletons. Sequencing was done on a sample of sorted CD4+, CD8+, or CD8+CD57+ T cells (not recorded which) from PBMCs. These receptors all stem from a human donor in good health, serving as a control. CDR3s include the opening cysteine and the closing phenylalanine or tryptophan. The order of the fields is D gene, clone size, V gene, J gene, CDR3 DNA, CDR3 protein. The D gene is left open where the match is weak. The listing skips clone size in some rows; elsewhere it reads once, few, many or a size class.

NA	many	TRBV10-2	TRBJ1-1	TGCGCCAGCAGTTCCCCTGGCACTGAAGCTTTCTTT	CASSSPGTEAFF
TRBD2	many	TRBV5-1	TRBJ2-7	TGCGCCAGCAGCCTCGGCGGGGGGTCCTACGAGCAGTACTTC	CASSLGGGSYEQYF
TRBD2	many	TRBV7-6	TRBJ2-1	TGTGCCAGCAGCTCAGGGACTAGCGGGAGGGGCTACAATGAGCAGTTCTTC	CASSSGTSGRGYNEQFF
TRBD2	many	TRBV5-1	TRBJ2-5	TGCGCCACCAGGACTAGCGGGGGGTACCAAGAGACCCAGTACTTC	CATRTSGGYQETQYF
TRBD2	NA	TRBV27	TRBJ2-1	TGTGCCAGCAGTTTCGGCCCGGGGACTAACTCCTACAATGAGCAGTTCTTC	CASSFGPGTNSYNEQFF
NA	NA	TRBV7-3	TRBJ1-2	TGTGCCAGCAGCTTACCCGGGGACATCTATGGCTACACCTTC	CASSLPGDIYGYTF
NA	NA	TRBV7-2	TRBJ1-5	TGTGCCAGCAGCTTAGAGAAGGGACAGCCCCAGCATTTT	CASSLEKGQPQHF
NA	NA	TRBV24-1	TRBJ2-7	TGTGCGTTGTTCGGGGACTCCTACGAGCAGTACTTC	CALFGDSYEQYF
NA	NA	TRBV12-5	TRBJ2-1	TGTGCTAGTGGTTTTGGTGGGGGTTACAATGAGCAGTTCTTC	CASGFGGGYNEQFF
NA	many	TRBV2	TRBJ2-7	TGTGCCAGCAGTCCCTTTACAGGGTCTAGCTCCTACGAGCAGTACTTC	CASSPFTGSSSYEQYF
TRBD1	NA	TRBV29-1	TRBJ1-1	TGCAGCGTTGTCGGGACAGACAACACTGAAGCTTTCTTT	CSVVGTDNTEAFF
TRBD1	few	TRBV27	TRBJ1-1	TGTGCCAGCAGCCAACAGGGGGCCAACATTGAAGCTTTCTTT	CASSQQGANIEAFF
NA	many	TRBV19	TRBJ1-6	TGTGCCAGTAGTATTGGGTCCGATTATTCCCCCCTCCACTTT	CASSIGSDYSPLHF
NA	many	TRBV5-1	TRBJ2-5	TGCGCCAGCAGCCCAGGGGAACAAGAGACCCAGTACTTC	CASSPGEQETQYF
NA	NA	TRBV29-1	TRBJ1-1	TGCAGCGCGTATCAGGGAACTGAAGCTTTCTTT	CSAYQGTEAFF
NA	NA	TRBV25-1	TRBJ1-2	TGTGCCAGCGCGTTCACAGAGGCTACTAACTATGGCTACACCTTC	CASAFTEATNYGYTF
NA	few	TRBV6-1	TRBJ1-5	TGTGCCAGCAGCCCGAGGAGTAGCAATCAGCCCCAGCATTTT	CASSPRSSNQPQHF
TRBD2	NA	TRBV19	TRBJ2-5	TGTGCCAGCCAGGCCGGGACTAGCGGGAGCAAAGAAGAGACCCAGTACTTC	CASQAGTSGSKEETQYF
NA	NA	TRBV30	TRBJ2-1	TGTGCCTGTGCCGGTGTTTTTCTACGCAATGAGCAGTTCTTC	CACAGVFLRNEQFF
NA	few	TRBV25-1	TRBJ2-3	TGTGCCAGCAGCACGACAGGATCCACAGATACGCAGTATTTT	CASSTTGSTDTQYF
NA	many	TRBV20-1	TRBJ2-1	TGCAGTGCTAGCCCAACTGATTTAGCGCAATACTCCTACAATGAGCAGTTCTTC	CSASPTDLAQYSYNEQFF
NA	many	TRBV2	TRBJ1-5	TGTGCCAGCAGTGCGGGGAGTTATAGCAATCAGCCCCAGCATTTT	CASSAGSYSNQPQHF
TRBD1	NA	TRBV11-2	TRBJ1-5	TGTGCCAGCAGCTTAGGGGGACAGGTAGGCGGTCAGCCCCAGCATTTT	CASSLGGQVGGQPQHF
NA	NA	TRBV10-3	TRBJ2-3	TGTGCCATCAGCGCCACAGATACGCAGTATTTT	CAISATDTQYF
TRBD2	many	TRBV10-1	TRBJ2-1	TGCGCCAGCAGTGTGGCTAGCGGAGGTGAGCAGTTCTTC	CASSVASGGEQFF
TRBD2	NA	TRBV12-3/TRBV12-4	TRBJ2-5	TGTGCCAGCAGCCACCCGGGGGGATTGGAGACCCAGTACTTC	CASSHPGGLETQYF
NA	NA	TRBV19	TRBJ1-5	TGTGCCAGCAGTTACGATCCCAATCAGCCCCAGCATTTT	CASSYDPNQPQHF
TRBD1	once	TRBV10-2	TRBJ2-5	TGCGCCAGCAGTAGTGTCCGCAGGGGGAACCAAGAGACCCAGTACTTC	CASSSVRRGNQETQYF
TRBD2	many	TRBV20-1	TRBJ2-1	TGCAGTGCTGCGGGACTAGCGGGGTCTCACTACAATGAGCAGTTCTTC	CSAAGLAGSHYNEQFF
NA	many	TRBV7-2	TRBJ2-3	TGTGCCAGCAGCTTAGCGGGACAAGGGGGATACACAGATACGCAGTATTTT	CASSLAGQGGYTDTQYF
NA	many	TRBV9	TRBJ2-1	TGTGCCAGCAGCGGACAGGCTTCCAATGAGCAGTTCTTC	CASSGQASNEQFF
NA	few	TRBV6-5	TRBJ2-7	TGTGCCAGCAGTTTCCTTTGGAGGGGGGAGATGAGGGAGCAGTACTTC	CASSFLWRGEMREQYF
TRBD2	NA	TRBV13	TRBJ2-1	TGTGCCAGCAGCTTAGGGGCGGGGGGGCTAGATGAGCAGTTCTTC	CASSLGAGGLDEQFF